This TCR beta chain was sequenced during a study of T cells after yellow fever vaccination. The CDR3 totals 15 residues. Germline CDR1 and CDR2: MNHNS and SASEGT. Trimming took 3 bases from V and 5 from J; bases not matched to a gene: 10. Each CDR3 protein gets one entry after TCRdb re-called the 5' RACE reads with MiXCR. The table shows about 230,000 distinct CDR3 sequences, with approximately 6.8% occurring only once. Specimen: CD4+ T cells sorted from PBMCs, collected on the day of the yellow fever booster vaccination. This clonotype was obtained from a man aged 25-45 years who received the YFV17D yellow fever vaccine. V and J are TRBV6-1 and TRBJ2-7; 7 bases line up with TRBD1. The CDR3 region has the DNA TGTGCCAGCAGTGACCAAACCAGGGGGAAGAACGAGCAGTACTTC. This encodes CASSDQTRGKNEQYF.